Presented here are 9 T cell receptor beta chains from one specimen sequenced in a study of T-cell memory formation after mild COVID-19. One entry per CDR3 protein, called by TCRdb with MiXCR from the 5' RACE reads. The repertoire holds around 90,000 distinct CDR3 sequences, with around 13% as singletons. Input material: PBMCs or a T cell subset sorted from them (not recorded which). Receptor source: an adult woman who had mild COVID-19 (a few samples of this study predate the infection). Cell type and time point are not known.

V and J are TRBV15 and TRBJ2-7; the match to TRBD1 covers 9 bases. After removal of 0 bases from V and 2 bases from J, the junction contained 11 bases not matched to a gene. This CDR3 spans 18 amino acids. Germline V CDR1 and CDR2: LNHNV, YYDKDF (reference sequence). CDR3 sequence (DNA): TGTGCCACCAGCAGAGACCGACTAACCGGGACAGGGACCTACGAGCAGTACTTC. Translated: CATSRDRLTGTGTYEQYF.

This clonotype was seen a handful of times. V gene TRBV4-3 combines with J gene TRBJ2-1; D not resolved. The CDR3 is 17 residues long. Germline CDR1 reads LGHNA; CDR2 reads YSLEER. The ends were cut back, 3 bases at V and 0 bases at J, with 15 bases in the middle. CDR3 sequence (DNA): TGCGCCAGCAGCCAGACAAACGTGAGGAGCTCCTACAATGAGCAGTTCTTC. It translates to CASSQTNVRSSYNEQFF.

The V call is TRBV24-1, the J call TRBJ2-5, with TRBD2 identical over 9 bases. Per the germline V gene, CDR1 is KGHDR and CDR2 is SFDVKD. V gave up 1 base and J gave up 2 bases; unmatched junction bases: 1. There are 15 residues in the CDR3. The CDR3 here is CATSDFLAGQETQYF. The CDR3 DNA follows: TGTGCCACCAGTGATTTTCTAGCGGGACAAGAGACCCAGTACTTC.

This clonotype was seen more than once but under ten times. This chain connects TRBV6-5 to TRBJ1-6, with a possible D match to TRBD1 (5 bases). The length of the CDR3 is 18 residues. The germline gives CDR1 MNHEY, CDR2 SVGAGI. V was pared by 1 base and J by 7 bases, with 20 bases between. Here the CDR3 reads CASSYYSGGINSNSPLHF. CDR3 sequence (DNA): TGTGCCAGCAGTTACTATTCGGGGGGAATAAACTCCAATTCACCCCTCCACTTT.

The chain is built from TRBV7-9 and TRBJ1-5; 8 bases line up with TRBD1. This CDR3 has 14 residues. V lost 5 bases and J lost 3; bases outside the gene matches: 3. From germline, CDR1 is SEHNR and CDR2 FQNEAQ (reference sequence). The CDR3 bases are TGTGCCAGCAGCCCGGACAGGGCCAATCAGCCCCAGCATTTT. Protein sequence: CASSPDRANQPQHF.

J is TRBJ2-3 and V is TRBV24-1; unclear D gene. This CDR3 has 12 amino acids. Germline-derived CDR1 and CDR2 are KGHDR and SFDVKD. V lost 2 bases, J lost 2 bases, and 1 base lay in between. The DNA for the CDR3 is TGTGCCACCAGTGATTACACAGATACGCAGTATTTT. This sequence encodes CATSDYTDTQYF.

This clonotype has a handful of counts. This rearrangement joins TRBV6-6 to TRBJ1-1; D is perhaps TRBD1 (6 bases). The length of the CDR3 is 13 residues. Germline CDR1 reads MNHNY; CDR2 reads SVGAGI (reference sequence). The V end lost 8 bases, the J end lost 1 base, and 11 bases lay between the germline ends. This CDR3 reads CASAEGQNTEAFF. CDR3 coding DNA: TGTGCCAGCGCTGAGGGACAGAACACTGAAGCTTTCTTT.

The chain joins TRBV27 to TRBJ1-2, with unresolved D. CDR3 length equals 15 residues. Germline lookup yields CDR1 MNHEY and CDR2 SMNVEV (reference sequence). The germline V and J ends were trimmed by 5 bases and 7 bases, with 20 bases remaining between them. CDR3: CASSPASGSWFGYTF. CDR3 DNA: TGTGCCAGCAGTCCAGCAAGCGGGAGTTGGTTTGGCTACACCTTC.

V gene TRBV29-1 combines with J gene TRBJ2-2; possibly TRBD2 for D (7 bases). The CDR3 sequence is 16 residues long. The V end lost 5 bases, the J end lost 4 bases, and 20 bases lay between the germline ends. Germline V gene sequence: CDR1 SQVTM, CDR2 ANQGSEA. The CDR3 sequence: CSVRGVGRGITGELFF. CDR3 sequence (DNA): TGCAGCGTTCGGGGGGTCGGCAGGGGTATCACCGGGGAGCTGTTTTTT.